Each of the 23 T cell receptor beta chains below was sequenced from the same sample in a study of blood T cell repertoires in COVID-19. The assay was immunoSEQ multiplex PCR, and TCRdb's table has in-frame clones only and misses some. The table has 350,000 to 450,000 clones, approximately 89% seen once. The sequencing sample was made of PBMCs or T cells enriched from blood (not recorded which). Receptors originate from a woman between 35 and 50 years old who had been exposed to COVID-19.

The genes are TRBV25-1 and TRBJ1-1, with 7 bases matching TRBD1. CDR1 is MGHDK, CDR2 SYGVNS, per germline. The CDR3 runs to 13 residues. The V segment lost 2 bases and the J segment 11 bases; nucleotides outside the gene matches: 8. CDR3 DNA sequence: TGTGCCAGCAGTGAACCGACAGGGATCGCTGCTTTCTTT. This sequence encodes CASSEPTGIAAFF.

V and J are TRBV5-1 and TRBJ1-3, with TRBD1 matching over 8 bases. This CDR3 has 17 residues. J gave up 2 bases and V 4 bases, and 11 bases lay outside the gene matches. The V gene's germline CDR1 is SGHRS and CDR2 YFSETQ. In DNA, the CDR3 is TGCGCCAGCAGCAGCCGAGGACAGGGTGGTCCTGGAAACACCATATATTTT. Translation: CASSSRGQGGPGNTIYF.

The gene calls are TRBV27 and TRBJ1-3; D remains unclear. CDR1 and CDR2 from the germline V gene are MNHEY and SMNVEV (reference sequence). The CDR3 runs to 15 residues. The V end was cut by 3 bases, the J end by 3 bases, with 12 bases between. CDR3 DNA: TGTGCCAGCAGTTTTCGTGCGGAGGTTGGAAACACCATATATTTT. This encodes CASSFRAEVGNTIYF.

The genes are TRBV5-1 and TRBJ1-2, with TRBD1 matching 7 bases. Germline V lookup: CDR1 SGHRS, CDR2 YFSETQ. The CDR3 has 13 residues. V lost 2 bases and J lost 3; bases outside the gene matches: 1. The CDR3 here is CASSFDRDYGYTF. The CDR3, as DNA: TGCGCCAGCAGCTTCGACAGGGACTATGGCTACACCTTC.

This clone was detected once. This chain connects TRBV12-3 or TRBV12-4 to TRBJ1-1, with D maybe TRBD1 (5 bases). The CDR3 is 13 amino acids. V lost 9 bases, J lost 4 bases, and 15 bases lay in between. This CDR3 reads CASCPGYRTEAFF. CDR3 coding DNA: TGTGCCAGTTGTCCAGGGTACCGCACTGAAGCTTTCTTT.

J is TRBJ2-3 and V is TRBV9, with 7 bases matching TRBD1. The CDR3 covers 15 residues. In germline, CDR1 is SGDLS, CDR2 YYNGEE. The J segment lost 2 bases and the V segment lost 3 bases, leaving 6 bases of the junction unmatched. The CDR3 bases are TGTGCCAGCAGCGACCGGACAGGCGTCACAGATACGCAGTATTTT. Protein sequence: CASSDRTGVTDTQYF. The full variable domain, in which reference TRBV9 and TRBJ2-3 provide the parts outside the CDR3, is DSGVTQTPKHLITATGQRVTLRCSPRSGDLSVYWYQQSLDQGLQFLIQYYNGEERAKGNILERFSAQQFPDLHSELNLSSLELGDSALYFCASSDRTGVTDTQYFGPGTRLTVL.

The chain couples TRBV5-4 to TRBJ2-2, with 10 bases aligning to TRBD2. CDR3 length: 17 residues. The V gene end was trimmed by 1 base and the J gene end by 4 bases; junction bases not matched to a gene: 7. CDR1 and CDR2 from the germline V gene are SGHNT and YYREEE (reference sequence). The CDR3 loop is CASSLPSGRIGTGELFF. The CDR3 DNA is TGTGCCAGCAGCTTGCCTAGCGGGAGAATCGGCACCGGGGAGCTGTTTTTT. Filled out from reference TRBV5-4 and TRBJ2-2, the complete variable domain reads ETGVTQSPTHLIKTRGQQVTLRCSSQSGHNTVSWYQQALGQGPQFIFQYYREEENGRGNFPPRFSGLQFPNYSSELNVNALELDDSALYLCASSLPSGRIGTGELFFGEGSRLTVL.

The rearrangement links TRBV19 to TRBJ1-1; 8 nucleotides line up with TRBD1. Losses at the gene ends were 5 bases for V and 0 bases for J; bases not matched to a gene: 2. CDR3 size: 14 residues. Germline V CDR1 and CDR2: LNHDA, SQIVND (reference sequence). The CDR3, as DNA: TGTGCCAGTAGTGACAGGGGAATGAACACTGAAGCTTTCTTT. Protein: CASSDRGMNTEAFF.

The rearrangement joins TRBV5-5 to TRBJ1-6, with 7 bases fitting TRBD1. Germline V gives CDR1 SGHKS, CDR2 YYEKEE (reference sequence). With V trimmed by 0 bases and J by 7 bases, 16 bases remained unmatched. CDR3 length equals 19 residues. CDR3: CASSLAPFGPGGMNSPLHF. The CDR3 bases are TGTGCCAGCAGCTTGGCCCCCTTTGGGCCAGGGGGTATGAATTCACCCCTCCACTTT.

This clone was found once. This chain links TRBV9 with TRBJ2-7; 9 bases align to TRBD1. The CDR3 consists of 15 residues. V shed 0 bases, J shed 6 bases, and the junction held 7 bases outside the gene matches. Germline V gene data show CDR1 as SGDLS and CDR2 as YYNGEE. The CDR3 loop is CASSVGVTGGSEQYF. The CDR3 coding sequence is TGTGCCAGCAGCGTAGGGGTGACAGGGGGAAGCGAGCAGTACTTC.

With respect to this clone: This sample includes further DNA sequences coding for the same CDR3. The chain recombines TRBV5-1 with TRBJ2-7; D is perhaps TRBD1 (5 bases). The V and J ends lost 0 bases and 1 base respectively, with 8 bases between them. The CDR3 sequence is 14 residues long. Germline values: CDR1 SGHRS, CDR2 YFSETQ. The CDR3 here is CASSLAGSSYEQYF. DNA of the CDR3: TGCGCCAGCAGCTTGGCAGGGTCTTCCTACGAGCAGTACTTC.

Only a few counts were recorded for this clone. The chain carries TRBV19 and TRBJ2-4; 9 nucleotides match TRBD1. The CDR3 length is 20 residues. Losses at the gene ends were 3 bases for V and 5 bases for J; bases not matched to a gene: 20. Germline V gene lookup returns CDR1 LNHDA and CDR2 SQIVND (reference sequence). In nucleotides, the CDR3 is TGTGCCAGTAGTATGGGGAGAGGACAGGGGAAACCCACTGAGGAAAACATTCAGTACTTC. It yields the protein CASSMGRGQGKPTEENIQYF.

The chain recombines TRBV5-1 with TRBJ2-2, with 15 bases aligning to TRBD2. J gave up 1 base and V 3 bases, and 4 bases lay outside the gene matches. The CDR3 is 18 residues long. Germline loops: CDR1 SGHRS, CDR2 YFSETQ. CDR3 bases: TGCGCCAGCAGCTCGGGACTAGCGGGGGGTCAGAACACCGGGGAGCTGTTTTTT. Translated: CASSSGLAGGQNTGELFF.

This sequence joins TRBV3-1 (or the pseudogene TRBV3-2) and TRBJ1-6, with D uncertain. Looked up from germline, CDR1 is LGHDT and CDR2 is YNNKEL (reference sequence). CDR3 length: 14 amino acids. Trimming cost V 4 bases and J 10 bases, with 14 bases left between them. The DNA of the CDR3 is TGTGCCAGCAGCCCAACGACCCGAGGGTCACCCCTCCACTTT. Translating gives CASSPTTRGSPLHF.

This chain connects TRBV19 to TRBJ2-7; the D gene is possibly TRBD2 (5 bases). With 3 bases removed from V and 13 bases from J, the gap between germline ends came to 16 bases. This CDR3 has 12 residues. Germline loops: CDR1 LNHDA, CDR2 SQIVND (reference sequence). The CDR3 is CASSMLGRPRYF. CDR3 nucleotide sequence: TGTGCCAGTAGTATGTTAGGGAGACCCCGCTACTTC. The full variable domain, rest sourced from reference TRBV19 and TRBJ2-7, is DGGITQSPKYLFRKEGQNVTLSCEQNLNHDAMYWYRQDPGQGLRLIYYSQIVNDFQKGDIAEGYSVSREKKESFPLTVTSAQKNPTAFYLCASSMLGRPRYFGPGTRLTVT.

The J gene is TRBJ1-3, the V gene TRBV7-9; 11 bases align to TRBD1. This CDR3 contains 14 residues. Unmatched junction bases numbered 5, after V lost 5 bases and J lost 8 bases. The germline V gene encodes CDR1 SEHNR and CDR2 FQNEAQ (reference sequence). CDR3: CASSRTGGADTIYF. CDR3 coding DNA: TGTGCCAGCAGCCGGACAGGGGGCGCGGACACCATATATTTT.

In DNA, the CDR3 is TGCGCCAGCACCAGGAACAGGGGGCGCGACTATGGCTACACCTTC. It specifies CASTRNRGRDYGYTF. V and J are TRBV5-1 and TRBJ1-2, with 9 positions matching TRBD1. There are 15 residues in the CDR3. V shed 6 bases and J 3 bases; nucleotides not matched to a gene: 9. The V gene's germline CDR1 is SGHRS and CDR2 YFSETQ.

This sequence joins TRBV6-5 and TRBJ2-3; 7 nucleotides align to TRBD2. From germline, CDR1 is MNHEY and CDR2 SVGAGI. This CDR3 has 15 residues. V shed 6 bases and J 3 bases; nucleotides not matched to a gene: 9. DNA of the CDR3: TGTGCCAGCAGGGCGGTGCGGGGGTTTACAGATACGCAGTATTTT. Translating it yields CASRAVRGFTDTQYF.

This chain joins TRBV6-4 and TRBJ2-2; 8 bases line up with TRBD1. This CDR3 contains 16 residues. Germline CDR1 and CDR2: MRHNA and SNTAGT. The V and J ends lost 0 bases and 4 bases, in that order; junction bases with no gene match: 4. CDR3 residues: CASSDSETGVTGELFF. As DNA, the CDR3 is TGTGCCAGCAGTGACTCGGAGACAGGGGTCACCGGGGAGCTGTTTTTT.

This chain connects TRBV2 to TRBJ2-1; D is uncertain. V lost 3 bases and J 5 bases, leaving 17 bases between the germline ends. CDR1 is SNHLY and CDR2 is FYNNEI in the germline V gene. The CDR3 is 16 amino acids. This CDR3 is CASSEAGPGHHNEQFF. CDR3 coding DNA: TGTGCCAGCAGTGAGGCAGGTCCTGGCCATCACAATGAGCAGTTCTTC.

This chain links TRBV20-1 with TRBJ2-7; D is unclear. This CDR3 region has 11 residues. V was shortened by 4 bases and J by 7 bases, with 11 bases between the two germline ends. CDR1 and CDR2 from the germline V gene are DFQATT and SNEGSKA (reference sequence). The CDR3 protein is CSATVAVEQYF. The CDR3 bases are TGCAGTGCTACCGTAGCAGTTGAGCAGTACTTC.

This chain joins TRBV19 and TRBJ1-1, with TRBD1 identical over 8 bases. Germline V gene data show CDR1 as LNHDA and CDR2 as SQIVND (reference sequence). CDR3 length: 14 amino acids. Trimming removed 6 bases from V and 7 bases from J; junction bases left unmatched: 10. CDR3 residues: CASRKQGDFGEAFF. The CDR3 DNA reads as TGTGCCAGTAGGAAACAGGGGGATTTTGGTGAAGCTTTCTTT. Together with reference TRBV19 and TRBJ1-1, the CDR3 gives the full variable domain: DGGITQSPKYLFRKEGQNVTLSCEQNLNHDAMYWYRQDPGQGLRLIYYSQIVNDFQKGDIAEGYSVSREKKESFPLTVTSAQKNPTAFYLCASRKQGDFGEAFFGQGTRLTVV.

This clone was counted a single time. The chain combines TRBV7-2 with TRBJ1-5, with a weak D call TRBD1 (5 bases). Germline V gene sequence: CDR1 SGHTA, CDR2 FQGNSA. Trimming left V 2 bases short and J 6 bases short, with 11 bases between. The length of the CDR3 is 14 residues. The CDR3 nucleotides read TGTGCCAGCAGCTTATTGGGGCAGACTCAGCCCCAGCATTTT. It codes for CASSLLGQTQPQHF.